The 3 T cell receptor beta chains in this list originate from one sample, sequenced in a study of cytomegalovirus exposure and HLA in healthy donors. 13 Jbeta primers and 60 Vbeta primers were used for the PCR. Assay used: immunoSEQ multiplex PCR; TCRdb lists only in-frame clones, some missing. The sample includes 110,000 or so clones, 15% of them seen just once. Sample: PBMCs. Receptor source: a female donor in good health and CMV-seronegative.

The J gene is TRBJ1-5, the V gene TRBV9; no clear D. CDR1 is SGDLS, CDR2 YYNGEE, per germline. The length of the CDR3 is 13 residues. Trimming took 3 bases from V and 2 from J, leaving 6 bases between them. The CDR3 here is CASSGGGNQPQHF. In DNA, the CDR3 is TGTGCCAGCAGCGGGGGAGGCAATCAGCCCCAGCATTTT.

This clone was observed a few times. V gene TRBV25-1 combines with J gene TRBJ2-6; TRBD2 agrees at 7 bases. CDR1 is MGHDK, CDR2 SYGVNS, per germline. V lost 2 bases and J lost 2; bases outside the gene matches: 3. The CDR3 covers 16 residues. CDR3 coding DNA: TGTGCCAGCAGTGAAAGAGCGGGGACTGGGGCCAACGTCCTGACTTTC. Its translation: CASSERAGTGANVLTF.

This clone occurred a few times. V gene TRBV5-6 combines with J gene TRBJ2-1, with D possibly TRBD2 on 6 matching bases. The V gene's germline CDR1 is SGHDT and CDR2 YYEEEE. The V end lost 0 bases, the J end lost 0 bases, and 10 bases lay between the germline ends. This CDR3 is 16 amino acids long. The CDR3 is CASSLAGRTSYNEQFF. CDR3 in DNA: TGTGCCAGCAGCTTGGCCGGGAGAACCTCCTACAATGAGCAGTTCTTC.